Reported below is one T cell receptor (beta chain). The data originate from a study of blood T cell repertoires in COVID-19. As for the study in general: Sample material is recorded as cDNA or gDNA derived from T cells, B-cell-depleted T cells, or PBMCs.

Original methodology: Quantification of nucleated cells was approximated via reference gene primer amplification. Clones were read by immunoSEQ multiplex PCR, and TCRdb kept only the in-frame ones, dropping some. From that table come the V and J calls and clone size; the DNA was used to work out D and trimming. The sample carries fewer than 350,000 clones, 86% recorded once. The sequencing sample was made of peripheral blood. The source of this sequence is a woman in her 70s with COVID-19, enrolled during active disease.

The CDR3 protein is CASSEQGALYEQYF. The DNA for the CDR3 is TGTGCCAGCAGTGAACAGGGGGCTCTCTACGAGCAGTACTTC. The rearrangement joins TRBV2 to TRBJ2-7; 8 nucleotides match TRBD1. There are 14 residues in the CDR3. With V trimmed by 2 bases and J by 3 bases, 3 bases remained unmatched. Germline V gene data show CDR1 as SNHLY and CDR2 as FYNNEI. The full variable domain, its missing parts supplied by reference TRBV2 and TRBJ2-7, is EPEVTQTPSHQVTQMGQEVILRCVPISNHLYFYWYRQILGQKVEFLVSFYNNEISEKSEIFDDQFSVERPDGSNFTLKIRSTKLEDSAMYFCASSEQGALYEQYFGPGTRLTVT.